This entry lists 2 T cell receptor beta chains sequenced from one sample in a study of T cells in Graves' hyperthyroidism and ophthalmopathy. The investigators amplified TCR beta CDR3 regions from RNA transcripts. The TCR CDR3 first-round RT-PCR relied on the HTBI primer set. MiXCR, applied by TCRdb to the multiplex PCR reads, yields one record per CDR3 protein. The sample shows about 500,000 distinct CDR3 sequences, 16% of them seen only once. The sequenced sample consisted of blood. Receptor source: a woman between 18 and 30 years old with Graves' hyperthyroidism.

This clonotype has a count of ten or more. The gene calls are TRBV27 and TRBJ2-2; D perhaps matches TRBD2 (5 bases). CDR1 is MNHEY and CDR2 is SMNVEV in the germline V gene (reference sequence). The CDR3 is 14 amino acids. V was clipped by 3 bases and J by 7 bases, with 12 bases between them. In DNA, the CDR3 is TGTGCCAGCAGTTTTGTAGCGCTGAGCGGGGAGCTGTTTTTT. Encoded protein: CASSFVALSGELFF.

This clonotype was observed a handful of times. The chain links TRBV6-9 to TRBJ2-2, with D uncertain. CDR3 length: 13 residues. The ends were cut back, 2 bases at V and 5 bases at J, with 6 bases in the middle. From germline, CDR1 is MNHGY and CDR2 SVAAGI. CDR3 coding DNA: TGTGCCAGCAGTTATCAGAAAACCGGGGAGCTGTTTTTT. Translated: CASSYQKTGELFF.